This is a list of T cell receptor beta chains from one sample in a study of patients and donors after allogeneic stem cell transplantation. TCRdb fed the RT-PCR reads into MiXCR, producing one record per CDR3 protein. This sample has fewer than 500,000 distinct CDR3 sequences, with 15% to 20% found just once. Sequences were obtained from blood, either unsorted or a sorted T cell fraction (not recorded which). The origin of the receptors is a human donor who was either an allogeneic HSCT recipient or a stem cell or donor lymphocyte infusion donor (not recorded which). It is not recorded whose cells these are; they may come from a transplant donor. The CDR3 runs from the conserved cysteine through the conserved F or W. The D gene is left open where the match is weak. Rows give clone size only sometimes, using once, few, many, or a class for an expanded clone.

j_call: TRBJ2-3; d_call: TRBD1; v_call: TRBV4-1; clone_size: few; cdr3_nt: TGCGCCAGCAGCCAAGGGACAGGGGGCACAGATACGCAGTATTTT; cdr3_aa: CASSQGTGGTDTQYF
j_call: TRBJ2-1; d_call: -; v_call: TRBV6-1; clone_size: few; cdr3_nt: TGTGCCAGCATTCTCAGTCCGGCCGCGGGACTTCCTACCTACAATGAGCAGTTCTTC; cdr3_aa: CASILSPAAGLPTYNEQFF
j_call: TRBJ2-3; d_call: -; v_call: TRBV7-2; clone_size: -; cdr3_nt: TGTGCCAGCAGCGGTCGGCCTCAAGATACGCAGTATTTT; cdr3_aa: CASSGRPQDTQYF
j_call: TRBJ2-2; d_call: -; v_call: TRBV10-3; clone_size: -; cdr3_nt: TGTGCCATCAGTGAGCAACGGGCCGGATGGGGGGAGCTGTTTTTT; cdr3_aa: CAISEQRAGWGELFF
j_call: TRBJ2-1; d_call: -; v_call: TRBV4-1; clone_size: -; cdr3_nt: TGCGCCAGCAGCCTCAAAGAGGGCCGGGCCAATGAGCAGTTCTTC; cdr3_aa: CASSLKEGRANEQFF
j_call: TRBJ2-1; d_call: -; v_call: TRBV5-6; clone_size: -; cdr3_nt: TGTGCCAGCAGCTTGCCATACACATCCCATGAGCAGTTCTTC; cdr3_aa: CASSLPYTSHEQFF
j_call: TRBJ2-3; d_call: TRBD1; v_call: TRBV15; clone_size: -; cdr3_nt: TGTGCCACCAGCAGAGATGGGACAGACACAGATACGCAGTATTTT; cdr3_aa: CATSRDGTDTDTQYF
j_call: TRBJ2-1; d_call: TRBD2; v_call: TRBV7-3; clone_size: -; cdr3_nt: TGTGCCAGCAGCTCCTCCAGGGCCGGGACTAGCGGCTACAATGAGCAGTTCTTC; cdr3_aa: CASSSSRAGTSGYNEQFF
j_call: TRBJ2-3; d_call: TRBD1; v_call: TRBV15; clone_size: -; cdr3_nt: TGTGCCACCAGCAGAGATGACAGGGGGGGTACGGATACGCAGTATTTT; cdr3_aa: CATSRDDRGGTDTQYF
j_call: TRBJ2-7; d_call: -; v_call: TRBV9; clone_size: -; cdr3_nt: TGTGCCAGCAGCGTAGAAGGGACGGACTCCTACGAGCAGTACTTC; cdr3_aa: CASSVEGTDSYEQYF
j_call: TRBJ2-3; d_call: -; v_call: TRBV6-2/TRBV6-3; clone_size: few; cdr3_nt: TGTGCCAGCAGTTACCCCTCCTTCGGTCAGATCGATACGCAGTATTTT; cdr3_aa: CASSYPSFGQIDTQYF
j_call: TRBJ1-1; d_call: -; v_call: TRBV29-1; clone_size: many; cdr3_nt: TGCAGCGCCGAACGGGGGAACACTGAAGCTTTCTTT; cdr3_aa: CSAERGNTEAFF
j_call: TRBJ1-5; d_call: TRBD1; v_call: TRBV20-1; clone_size: -; cdr3_nt: TGCAGTGCTAGAGGGTTTGCGGGACAGCGCAATCAGCCCCAGCATTTT; cdr3_aa: CSARGFAGQRNQPQHF
j_call: TRBJ1-5; d_call: -; v_call: TRBV2; clone_size: few; cdr3_nt: TGTGCCAGCAGCGTGGGGAAAGAGCCCCAGCATTTT; cdr3_aa: CASSVGKEPQHF
j_call: TRBJ2-7; d_call: TRBD2; v_call: TRBV6-2/TRBV6-3; clone_size: few; cdr3_nt: TGTGCCAGCAGTTACTCGAATGAGGCTAGCGGCTACGAGCAGTACTTC; cdr3_aa: CASSYSNEASGYEQYF
j_call: TRBJ2-3; d_call: -; v_call: TRBV7-3; clone_size: many; cdr3_nt: TGTGCCAGCAGCTTAACAGGGGGGACCGATACGCAGTATTTT; cdr3_aa: CASSLTGGTDTQYF
j_call: TRBJ1-1; d_call: -; v_call: TRBV29-1; clone_size: many; cdr3_nt: TGCAGCGTTGAGGGCCTGCTGAACACTGAAGCTTTCTTT; cdr3_aa: CSVEGLLNTEAFF
j_call: TRBJ2-3; d_call: TRBD1; v_call: TRBV6-1; clone_size: -; cdr3_nt: TGTGCGACGACAGGGCTCCGCACAGATACGCAGTATTTT; cdr3_aa: CATTGLRTDTQYF
j_call: TRBJ1-1; d_call: -; v_call: TRBV20-1; clone_size: -; cdr3_nt: TGCAGTGCCAACGGGGGGAGGGGAGCTTTCTTT; cdr3_aa: CSANGGRGAFF
j_call: TRBJ2-7; d_call: -; v_call: TRBV7-6; clone_size: few; cdr3_nt: TGTGCCAGCAGTCTCGAAGCTGGAGCCAGAGGCTACGAGCAGTACTTC; cdr3_aa: CASSLEAGARGYEQYF
j_call: TRBJ2-7; d_call: -; v_call: TRBV5-1; clone_size: many; cdr3_nt: TGCGCCAGCAGATCCGGGACTCAGGGCGCCTACGAGCAGTACTTC; cdr3_aa: CASRSGTQGAYEQYF
j_call: TRBJ1-2; d_call: -; v_call: TRBV2; clone_size: few; cdr3_nt: TGTGCCAGCAGTGGATCCCGGACACCTAACTATGGCTACACCTTC; cdr3_aa: CASSGSRTPNYGYTF
j_call: TRBJ2-7; d_call: -; v_call: TRBV18; clone_size: -; cdr3_nt: TGTGCCAGCTCACCAGGGGGTTTCTACGAGCAGTACTTC; cdr3_aa: CASSPGGFYEQYF
j_call: TRBJ2-1; d_call: -; v_call: TRBV7-3; clone_size: few; cdr3_nt: TGTGCCAGCAGCTTAAATGCAGGGCGGGAGCAGTTCTTC; cdr3_aa: CASSLNAGREQFF
j_call: TRBJ2-1; d_call: TRBD2; v_call: TRBV12-3/TRBV12-4; clone_size: few; cdr3_nt: TGTGCCAGCAGTCGTTCAGCGGGAGGTTTTAATGAGCAGTTCTTC; cdr3_aa: CASSRSAGGFNEQFF
j_call: TRBJ2-1; d_call: TRBD1; v_call: TRBV12-5; clone_size: -; cdr3_nt: TGTGCTAGTGGTTTGGTTCTCCTTCTTCCGGGACAGAGAGAGGATGAGCAGTTCTTC; cdr3_aa: CASGLVLLLPGQREDEQFF
j_call: TRBJ1-2; d_call: -; v_call: TRBV9; clone_size: few; cdr3_nt: TGTGCCAGCAGCCTCTTAGACAGTGGGGCCAATGCTAACTATGGCTACACCTTC; cdr3_aa: CASSLLDSGANANYGYTF
j_call: TRBJ2-1; d_call: -; v_call: TRBV20-1; clone_size: -; cdr3_nt: TGCAGCGAACCAGCGGGGGACAGTAGACTTAATACCTCCTACAATGAGCAGTTCTTC; cdr3_aa: CSEPAGDSRLNTSYNEQFF
j_call: TRBJ2-3; d_call: -; v_call: TRBV29-1; clone_size: -; cdr3_nt: TGCAGCGTCTTTGCGGTCGGACAGCGCACAGATACGCAGTATTTT; cdr3_aa: CSVFAVGQRTDTQYF
j_call: TRBJ2-7; d_call: -; v_call: TRBV3-1; clone_size: few; cdr3_nt: TGTGCCAGCAGCCAATGGGAGGTAGCGCCTACCTACGAGCAGTACTTC; cdr3_aa: CASSQWEVAPTYEQYF
j_call: TRBJ1-4; d_call: -; v_call: TRBV11-2; clone_size: -; cdr3_nt: TGTGCCAGCAGCTTAGGTGGTAAGGGGTTACGCGAAAAACTGTTTTTT; cdr3_aa: CASSLGGKGLREKLFF
j_call: TRBJ1-2; d_call: -; v_call: TRBV6-1; clone_size: few; cdr3_nt: TGTGCCAGCAGCCAACCGCTTTCTAACTATGGCTACACCTTC; cdr3_aa: CASSQPLSNYGYTF
j_call: TRBJ2-5; d_call: -; v_call: TRBV9; clone_size: few; cdr3_nt: TGTGCCAGCAGCGTAGCTGGATCCGCCCGGGGGGAGACCCAGTACTTC; cdr3_aa: CASSVAGSARGETQYF
j_call: TRBJ2-3; d_call: -; v_call: TRBV12-3/TRBV12-4; clone_size: few; cdr3_nt: TGTGCCAGCAGCGCTTTGGGAACGCAGTATTTT; cdr3_aa: CASSALGTQYF
j_call: TRBJ2-2; d_call: TRBD2; v_call: TRBV6-5; clone_size: -; cdr3_nt: TGTGCCAGCAGTTACCGAACCGGGACTAGCGGCACCGGGGAGCTGTTTTTT; cdr3_aa: CASSYRTGTSGTGELFF
j_call: TRBJ1-4; d_call: -; v_call: TRBV25-1; clone_size: -; cdr3_nt: TGTGCCAGCAGTGGGGCTCCAGGAGAAAAACTGTTTTTT; cdr3_aa: CASSGAPGEKLFF
j_call: TRBJ1-2; d_call: -; v_call: TRBV20-1; clone_size: -; cdr3_nt: TGCAGTGCTAGATTCCGGGACAACTCATCTCCTATCGGCTACACCTTC; cdr3_aa: CSARFRDNSSPIGYTF
j_call: TRBJ2-5; d_call: TRBD2; v_call: TRBV20-1; clone_size: many; cdr3_nt: TGCAGTGCCGGGACTAGCGGGCTGGAGACCCAGTACTTC; cdr3_aa: CSAGTSGLETQYF
j_call: TRBJ2-2; d_call: TRBD1; v_call: TRBV4-3; clone_size: -; cdr3_nt: TGCGCCAGCAGCCCTTACTTAAGGACAGGGAACACCGGGGAGCTGTTTTTT; cdr3_aa: CASSPYLRTGNTGELFF
j_call: TRBJ2-7; d_call: TRBD1; v_call: TRBV20-1; clone_size: once; cdr3_nt: TGCAGTGCCCACAACCGGGACAGGGGATTCTACGAGCAGTACTTC; cdr3_aa: CSAHNRDRGFYEQYF
j_call: TRBJ2-1; d_call: TRBD2; v_call: TRBV6-1; clone_size: few; cdr3_nt: TGTGCCAGCAGTAGGGGACTAGTCTCGCGGAATGAGCAGTTCTTC; cdr3_aa: CASSRGLVSRNEQFF
j_call: TRBJ2-1; d_call: TRBD2; v_call: TRBV12-3/TRBV12-4; clone_size: -; cdr3_nt: TGTGCCAGCCGGGGGAAGGCGGGAGGGCCTTCCTACAATGAGCAGTTCTTC; cdr3_aa: CASRGKAGGPSYNEQFF
j_call: TRBJ2-1; d_call: -; v_call: TRBV11-1; clone_size: -; cdr3_nt: TGTGCCAGCAGCTCCTCGCGAATCGGGGAGCGATCATCCTACAATGAGCAGTTCTTC; cdr3_aa: CASSSSRIGERSSYNEQFF
j_call: TRBJ1-1; d_call: -; v_call: TRBV3-1; clone_size: few; cdr3_nt: TGTGCCAGCAGCCACTTTCGACAGACTGAAGCTTTCTTT; cdr3_aa: CASSHFRQTEAFF
j_call: TRBJ2-3; d_call: -; v_call: TRBV5-1; clone_size: many; cdr3_nt: TGCGCCAGCTCTGGAAGTTTAGATACGCAGTATTTT; cdr3_aa: CASSGSLDTQYF
j_call: TRBJ2-1; d_call: -; v_call: TRBV2; clone_size: few; cdr3_nt: TGTGCCAGCCCTTTAGGGGGTTCCTTCTACAATGAGCAGTTCTTC; cdr3_aa: CASPLGGSFYNEQFF
j_call: TRBJ2-7; d_call: TRBD2; v_call: TRBV20-1; clone_size: few; cdr3_nt: TGCAGTGCTAGAGAACCTAGCGGACCTTCCTACGAGCAGTACTTC; cdr3_aa: CSAREPSGPSYEQYF
j_call: TRBJ2-1; d_call: -; v_call: TRBV19; clone_size: many; cdr3_nt: TGTGCCAGTAGTATTTCATCCTACAATGAGCAGTTCTTC; cdr3_aa: CASSISSYNEQFF
j_call: TRBJ2-1; d_call: TRBD2; v_call: TRBV4-3; clone_size: -; cdr3_nt: TGCGCCAGCAGCCAAGAAGCACTAGCGGGGGGCTACAATGAGCAGTTCTTC; cdr3_aa: CASSQEALAGGYNEQFF
j_call: TRBJ1-2; d_call: TRBD1; v_call: TRBV13; clone_size: few; cdr3_nt: TGTGCCAGCAGCTCACAGGGGGCTGATGGCTACACCTTC; cdr3_aa: CASSSQGADGYTF
j_call: TRBJ1-2; d_call: TRBD1; v_call: TRBV20-1; clone_size: many; cdr3_nt: TGCAGTGCAACAAACAGGGGGCGGGCACGGGGTGGCTACACCTTC; cdr3_aa: CSATNRGRARGGYTF
j_call: TRBJ1-4; d_call: -; v_call: TRBV7-2; clone_size: few; cdr3_nt: TGTGCCAGCAGCTTAGTCATCGGGGGGGGCCCAGGTGAAAAACTGTTTTTT; cdr3_aa: CASSLVIGGGPGEKLFF
j_call: TRBJ1-2; d_call: -; v_call: TRBV5-1; clone_size: few; cdr3_nt: TGCGCCAGCAGCTTAACGCAGGGATATGACTACACCTTC; cdr3_aa: CASSLTQGYDYTF
j_call: TRBJ1-5; d_call: -; v_call: TRBV7-2; clone_size: many; cdr3_nt: TGTGCCAGCAGCTCGCCATCCTTGGGCAATCAGCCCCAGCATTTT; cdr3_aa: CASSSPSLGNQPQHF
j_call: TRBJ2-3; d_call: -; v_call: TRBV5-6; clone_size: -; cdr3_nt: TGTGCCAGCAGCTTTGCAGTCCTTACCACAGATACGCAGTATTTT; cdr3_aa: CASSFAVLTTDTQYF